The present TCR beta chain was sequenced within a study of cytotoxic CD8 clonotypes in ibrutinib-treated CLL. Study-wide context: Investigators reported approximately 25 partial and 2 complete responses; after median roughly 65 months, around 15 patients remained remitted and 12 progressed.

Turning to this clone: Its antigen is unidentified.

Investigators sought sequencing depths of between 1 in 200,000 and 1 in 1 million T cells. Data came from immunoSEQ multiplex PCR; TCRdb stores just in-frame clones and leaves some out. Of about 160,000 clones in the sample, around 80% were seen once. Findings of the study overall: Baseline levels of clonality went above those of age-matched healthy donors and moved with circulating CD8+ T-cell counts. Treatment saw public clonotypes, which were uncommon, either contract or stay stable.

This CDR3 region has 15 residues. The germline CDR1 and CDR2 sequences are SEHNR and FQNEAQ (reference sequence). Trimming removed 4 bases at V and 8 bases at J, with 18 bases between. Material: PBMCs, obtained after 24 months of ibrutinib treatment. This clonotype was sampled from a human donor with chronic lymphocytic leukemia. The rearrangement links TRBV7-9 to TRBJ2-1; D remains unclear. CDR3 nucleotide sequence: TGTGCCAGCAGCTCCTACAAAACTGGTAGGGATGAGCAGTTCTTC. Its protein product is CASSSYKTGRDEQFF. The variable domain in full, completed from reference TRBV7-9 and TRBJ2-1, reads DTGVSQNPRHKITKRGQNVTFRCDPISEHNRLYWYRQTLGQGPEFLTYFQNEAQLEKSRLLSDRFSAERPKGSFSTLEIQRTEQGDSAMYLCASSSYKTGRDEQFFGPGTRLTVL.